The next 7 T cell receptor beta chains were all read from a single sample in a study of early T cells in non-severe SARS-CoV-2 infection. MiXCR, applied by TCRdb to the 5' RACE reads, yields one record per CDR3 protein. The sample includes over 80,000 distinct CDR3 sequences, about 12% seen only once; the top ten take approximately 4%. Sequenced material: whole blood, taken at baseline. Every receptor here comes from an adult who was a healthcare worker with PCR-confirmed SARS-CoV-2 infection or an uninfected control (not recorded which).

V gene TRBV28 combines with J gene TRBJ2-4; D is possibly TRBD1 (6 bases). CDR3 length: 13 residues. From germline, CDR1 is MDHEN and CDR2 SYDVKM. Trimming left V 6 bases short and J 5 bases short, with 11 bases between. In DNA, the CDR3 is TGTGCCAGCAGCGACAGGAATCAAAACATTCAGTACTTC. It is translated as CASSDRNQNIQYF.

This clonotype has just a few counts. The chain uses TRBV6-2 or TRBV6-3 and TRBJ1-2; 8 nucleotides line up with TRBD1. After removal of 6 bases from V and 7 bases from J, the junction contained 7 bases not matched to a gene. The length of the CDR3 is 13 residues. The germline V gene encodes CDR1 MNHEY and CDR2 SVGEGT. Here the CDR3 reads CASRPDRGGGYTF. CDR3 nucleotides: TGTGCCAGCAGACCCGACAGGGGAGGTGGCTACACCTTC.

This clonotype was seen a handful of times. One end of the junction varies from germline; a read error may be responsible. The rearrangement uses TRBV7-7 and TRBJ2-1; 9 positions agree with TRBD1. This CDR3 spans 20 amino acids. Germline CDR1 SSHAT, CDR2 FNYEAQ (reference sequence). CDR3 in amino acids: CASSHTTGTGTGRILNEQFF. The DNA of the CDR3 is TGTGCTAGCAGTCATACCACCGGGACAGGGACGGGCAGAATCCTAAATGAGCAGTTCTTC.

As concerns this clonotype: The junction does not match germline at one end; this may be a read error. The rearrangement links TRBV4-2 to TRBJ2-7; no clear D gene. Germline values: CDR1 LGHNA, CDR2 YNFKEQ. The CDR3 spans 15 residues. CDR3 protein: CVSSQERHPAYEQYF. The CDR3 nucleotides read TGTGTCAGCAGCCAAGAGAGGCACCCTGCCTACGAGCAGTACTTC.

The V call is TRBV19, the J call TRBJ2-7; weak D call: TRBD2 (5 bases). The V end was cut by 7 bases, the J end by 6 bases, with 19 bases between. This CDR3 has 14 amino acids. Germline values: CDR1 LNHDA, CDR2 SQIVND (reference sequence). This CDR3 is CASTHSGGTGEQYF. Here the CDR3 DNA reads TGTGCCAGTACTCACTCCGGAGGAACGGGCGAGCAGTACTTC.

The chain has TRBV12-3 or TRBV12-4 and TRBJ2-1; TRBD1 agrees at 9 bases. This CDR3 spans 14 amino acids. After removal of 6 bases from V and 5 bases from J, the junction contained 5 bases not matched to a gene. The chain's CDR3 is CASSRQGVDNEQFF. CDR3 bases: TGTGCCAGCAGCCGACAGGGGGTTGACAATGAGCAGTTCTTC.

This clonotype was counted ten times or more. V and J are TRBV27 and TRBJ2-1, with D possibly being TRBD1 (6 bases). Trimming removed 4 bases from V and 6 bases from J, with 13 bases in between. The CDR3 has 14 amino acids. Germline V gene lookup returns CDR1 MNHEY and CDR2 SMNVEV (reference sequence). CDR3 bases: TGTGCCAGCAGTTCTCTAAACAGGGTCAATGAGCAGTTCTTC. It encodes CASSSLNRVNEQFF.